This T cell receptor (beta chain) was sequenced for a study of blood T cells in healthy people across ages. The sample holds a few counts of this clonotype. Antigen unknown. Aged about 6 to 95, donors were systemically healthy Caucasians from Russia. Study results and caveats: Donor CMV status, an unknown factor, possibly confounded changes in expanded clonotypes.

A sample-barcoded 5' primer and a J-beta primer mix were used in a second PCR of about 7 to 11 cycles. TCRdb recomputed calls from the 5' RACE reads with MiXCR, one row per CDR3 protein. Of approximately 810,000 distinct CDR3 sequences in the sample, around 30% were seen once. The sample was blood. This clonotype was sampled from a woman older than 75 in good health.

In DNA form, the CDR3 reads TGTGCCAATGGGGCCTGGGGGGCGGCGAACACTGAAGCTTTCTTT. Translated: CANGAWGAANTEAFF. The rearrangement links TRBV2 to TRBJ1-1; tentatively, D is TRBD1 (6 bases). Looked up from germline, CDR1 is SNHLY and CDR2 is FYNNEI. The CDR3 loop spans 15 amino acids. V shed 10 bases and J shed 1 base, with 19 bases lying between them.